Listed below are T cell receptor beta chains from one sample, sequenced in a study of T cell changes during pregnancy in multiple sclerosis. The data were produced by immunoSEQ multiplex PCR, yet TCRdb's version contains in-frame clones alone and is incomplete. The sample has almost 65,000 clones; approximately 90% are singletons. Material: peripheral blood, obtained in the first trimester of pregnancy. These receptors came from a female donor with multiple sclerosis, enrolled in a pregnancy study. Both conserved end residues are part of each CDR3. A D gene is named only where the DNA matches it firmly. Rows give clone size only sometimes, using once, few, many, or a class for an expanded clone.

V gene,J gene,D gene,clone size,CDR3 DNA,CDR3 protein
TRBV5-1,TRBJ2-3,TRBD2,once,TGCGCCAGCAGCCAGGGGACTAGCGACAACACGCAGTATTTT,CASSQGTSDNTQYF
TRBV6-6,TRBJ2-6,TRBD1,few,TGTGCCAGCACGGACAGGGGAGGGGCTGGGGCCAACGTCCTGACTTTC,CASTDRGGAGANVLTF
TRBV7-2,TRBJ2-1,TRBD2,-,TGTGCCAGCAGCTTAGGGGGGGGATGGGCTAACGAGCAGTTCTTC,CASSLGGGWANEQFF
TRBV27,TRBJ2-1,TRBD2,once,TGTGCCAGCAGTTTCATAGCGGGAGACTATGAGCAGTTCTTC,CASSFIAGDYEQFF
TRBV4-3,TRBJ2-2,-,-,TGCGCCAGCAGCCAAGAGTTGGGACTGGAAGCCGGGGAGCTGTTTTTT,CASSQELGLEAGELFF
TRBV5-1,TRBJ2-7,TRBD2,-,TGCGCCAGCAGCCCCAGGACTAGCGGGAGTTACGAGCAGTACTTC,CASSPRTSGSYEQYF
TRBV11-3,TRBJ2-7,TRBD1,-,TGTGCCAGCAGCCAAAGAACCGGGACAGCACAGTACGAGCAGTACTTC,CASSQRTGTAQYEQYF
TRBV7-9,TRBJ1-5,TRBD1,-,TGTGCCAGCAGCTCGGACAGGGACAGCAATCAGCCCCAGCATTTT,CASSSDRDSNQPQHF
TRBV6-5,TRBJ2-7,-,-,TGTGCCAGCAGTTACTCGTACGGCAGGGACGAGCAGTACTTC,CASSYSYGRDEQYF
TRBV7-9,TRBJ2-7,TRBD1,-,TGTGCCAGCAGCGAACAGGGGGGCCCAGAGCAGTACTTC,CASSEQGGPEQYF
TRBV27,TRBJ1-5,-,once,TGTGCCAGCAGTTTAGGAGGGGGCAATCAGCCCCAGCATTTT,CASSLGGGNQPQHF
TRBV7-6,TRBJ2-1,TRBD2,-,TGTGCCAGCAGCCCAAGGCTAGCGGCCCGCAATGAGCAGTTCTTC,CASSPRLAARNEQFF
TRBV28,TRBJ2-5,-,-,TGTGCCAGCACCCAAGGGGGGGCGAGGGAGACCCAGTACTTC,CASTQGGARETQYF
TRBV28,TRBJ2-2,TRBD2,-,TGTGCCAGCAGTAGAGGGACTAGCGGGAGAACCGGGGAGCTGTTTTTT,CASSRGTSGRTGELFF
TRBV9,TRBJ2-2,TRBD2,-,TGTGCCAGCAGCGTAGACCGGGAGGGCGGGGAGCTGTTTTTT,CASSVDREGGELFF
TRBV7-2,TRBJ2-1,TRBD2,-,TGTGCCAGCAGCTCGAGACTAGCGGGAGATAAAAATGAGCAGTTCTTC,CASSSRLAGDKNEQFF
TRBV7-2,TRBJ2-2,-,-,TGTGCCAGCAGCTTAGGCAGCGCGAACACCGGGGAGCTGTTTTTT,CASSLGSANTGELFF
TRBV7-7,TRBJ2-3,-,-,TGTGCTAGCAGCGAACGCGGGCGGGCAGATACGCAGTATTTT,CASSERGRADTQYF
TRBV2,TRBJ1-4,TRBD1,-,TGTGCCAGCAGCCGACCCAGGACAGGTCCAACTAATGAAAAACTGTTTTTT,CASSRPRTGPTNEKLFF
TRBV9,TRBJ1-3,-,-,TGTGCCAGCAGCACCGACGGGGGTGCTAGTGGAAACACCATATATTTT,CASSTDGGASGNTIYF
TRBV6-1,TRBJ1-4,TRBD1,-,TGTGCCAGCAGTGAAGCGGGGACAGGGGTGGAAAAACTGTTTTTT,CASSEAGTGVEKLFF
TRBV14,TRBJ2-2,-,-,TGTGCCAGCAGCCAGTGGCAGAACACCGGGGAGCTGTTTTTT,CASSQWQNTGELFF
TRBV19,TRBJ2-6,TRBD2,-,TGTGCCAGTAGTATAAGTCTAGCGGGCCCCTCCAACTCTGGGGCCAACGTCCTGACTTTC,CASSISLAGPSNSGANVLTF
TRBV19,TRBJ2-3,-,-,TGTGCCAGTAGTGGGTCGACACAACGACACACAGATACGCAGTATTTT,CASSGSTQRHTDTQYF
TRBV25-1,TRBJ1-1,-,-,TGTGCCAGCAGCCCCGGGGGAAGGGGAACTGAAGCTTTCTTT,CASSPGGRGTEAFF
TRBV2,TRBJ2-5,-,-,TGTGCCAGCAGTGAGGACAGCTCACAAGAGACCCAGTACTTC,CASSEDSSQETQYF
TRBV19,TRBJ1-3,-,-,TGTGCCAGTAGTCTACGGGGGGGGAGAAGCTCTGGAAACACCATATATTTT,CASSLRGGRSSGNTIYF
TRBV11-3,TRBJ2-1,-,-,TGTGCCAGCAGCTGGGACACGGTGGGAGATGAGCAGTTCTTC,CASSWDTVGDEQFF
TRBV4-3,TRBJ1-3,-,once,TGCGCCAGCAGTCATCCCACAGGGCCTCTCCACTCTGGAAACACCATATATTTT,CASSHPTGPLHSGNTIYF
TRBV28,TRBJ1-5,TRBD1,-,TGTGCCAGCAGTTTTTTCGGGACAGGCGTTTATAGCAATCAGCCCCAGCATTTT,CASSFFGTGVYSNQPQHF
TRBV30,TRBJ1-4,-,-,TGTGCCTGGAGTTCACTCAGGGGTAATGAAAAACTGTTTTTT,CAWSSLRGNEKLFF
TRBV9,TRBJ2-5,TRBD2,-,TGTGCCAGCAGCGAGGGGACTAGCGGGAAGGAGACCCAGTACTTC,CASSEGTSGKETQYF
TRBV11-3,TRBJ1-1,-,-,TGTGCCAGCACCCATGAAGGGGTAACTGAAGCTTTCTTT,CASTHEGVTEAFF
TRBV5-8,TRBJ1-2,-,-,TGTGCCAGCAGCTTCGTTCCCCCTTCAGCTAACTATGGCTACACCTTC,CASSFVPPSANYGYTF
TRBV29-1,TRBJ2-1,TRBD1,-,TGCAGCGTTGAAGGTGGGACAGGGTCCTACAATGAGCAGTTCTTC,CSVEGGTGSYNEQFF
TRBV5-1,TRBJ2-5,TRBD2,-,TGCGCCAGCAGCTTATATTTGGCTAGCGGGGGCCAAGAGACCCAGTACTTC,CASSLYLASGGQETQYF
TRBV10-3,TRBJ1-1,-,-,TGTGCCATCAGTGAGTCGGTGACAACCGAGGCTTTCTTT,CAISESVTTEAFF
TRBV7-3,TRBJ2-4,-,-,TGTGCCAGCAGCTCCCTCCCGGGGGAAGAAAACATTCAGTACTTC,CASSSLPGEENIQYF
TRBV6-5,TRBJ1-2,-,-,TGTGCCAGCAGTTACTCGATGATGGCCAACTATGGCTACACCTTC,CASSYSMMANYGYTF
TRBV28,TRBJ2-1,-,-,TGTGCCAGCAGTTTAGTCCGGGAGACGGATGAGCAGTTCTTC,CASSLVRETDEQFF
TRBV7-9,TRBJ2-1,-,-,TGTGCCAGCAGCAGGCCTCTGGCTAGCAACAATGAGCAGTTCTTC,CASSRPLASNNEQFF
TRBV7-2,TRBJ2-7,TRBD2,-,TGTGCCAGCAGCTTAGCGGGACTAGCGGGCTCCCCCTACGAGCAGTACTTC,CASSLAGLAGSPYEQYF
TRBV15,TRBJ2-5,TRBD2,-,TGTGCCACCAGCAGGGGGACTAGCGGGAGGTACCAAGAGACCCAGTACTTC,CATSRGTSGRYQETQYF
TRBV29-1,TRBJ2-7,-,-,TGCAGCGTTGTAGGGGCGTACGAGCAGTACTTC,CSVVGAYEQYF